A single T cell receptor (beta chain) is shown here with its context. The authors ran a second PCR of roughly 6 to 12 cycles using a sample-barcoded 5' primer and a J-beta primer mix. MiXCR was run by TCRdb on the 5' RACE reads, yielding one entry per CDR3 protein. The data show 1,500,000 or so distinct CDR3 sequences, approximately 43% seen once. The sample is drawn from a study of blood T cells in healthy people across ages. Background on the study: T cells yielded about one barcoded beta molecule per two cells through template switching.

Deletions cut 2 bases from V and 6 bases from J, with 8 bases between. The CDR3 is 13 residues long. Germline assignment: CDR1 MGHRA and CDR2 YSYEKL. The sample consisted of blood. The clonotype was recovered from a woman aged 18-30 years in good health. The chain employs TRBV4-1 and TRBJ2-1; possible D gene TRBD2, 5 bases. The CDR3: CASSQTGFNEQFF. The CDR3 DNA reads TGCGCCAGCAGCCAAACGGGGTTCAATGAGCAGTTCTTC.